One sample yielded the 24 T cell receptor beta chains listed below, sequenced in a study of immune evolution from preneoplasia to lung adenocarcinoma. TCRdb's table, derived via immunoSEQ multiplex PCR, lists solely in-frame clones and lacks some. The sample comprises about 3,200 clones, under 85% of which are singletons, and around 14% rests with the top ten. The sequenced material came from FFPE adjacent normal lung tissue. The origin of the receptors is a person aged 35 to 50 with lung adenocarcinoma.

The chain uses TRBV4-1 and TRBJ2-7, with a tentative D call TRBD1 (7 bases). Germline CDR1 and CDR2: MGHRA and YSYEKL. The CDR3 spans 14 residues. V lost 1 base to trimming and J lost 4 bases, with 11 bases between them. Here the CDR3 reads CASSQGRGRYEQYF. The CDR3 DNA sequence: TGCGCCAGCAGCCAAGGGAGGGGGCGATACGAGCAGTACTTC.

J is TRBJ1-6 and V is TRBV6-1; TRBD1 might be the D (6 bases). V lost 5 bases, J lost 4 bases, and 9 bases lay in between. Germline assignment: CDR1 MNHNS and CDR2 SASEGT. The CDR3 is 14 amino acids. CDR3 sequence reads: CASSLQGYNSPLHF. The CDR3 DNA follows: TGTGCCAGCAGTCTACAGGGTTATAATTCACCCCTCCACTTT.

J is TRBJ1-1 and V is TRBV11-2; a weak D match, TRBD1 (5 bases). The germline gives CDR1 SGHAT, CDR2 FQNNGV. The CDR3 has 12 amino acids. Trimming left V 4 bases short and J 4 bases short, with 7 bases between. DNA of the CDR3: TGTGCCAGCAGCTCAGGGATCACTGAAGCTTTCTTT. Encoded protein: CASSSGITEAFF.

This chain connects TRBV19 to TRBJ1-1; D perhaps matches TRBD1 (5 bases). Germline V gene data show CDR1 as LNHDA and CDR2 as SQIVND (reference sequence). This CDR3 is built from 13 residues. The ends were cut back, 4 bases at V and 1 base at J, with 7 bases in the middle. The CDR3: CASSSGGNTEAFF. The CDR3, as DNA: TGTGCCAGTAGTAGTGGGGGGAACACTGAAGCTTTCTTT. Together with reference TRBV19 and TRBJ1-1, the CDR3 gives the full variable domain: DGGITQSPKYLFRKEGQNVTLSCEQNLNHDAMYWYRQDPGQGLRLIYYSQIVNDFQKGDIAEGYSVSREKKESFPLTVTSAQKNPTAFYLCASSSGGNTEAFFGQGTRLTVV.

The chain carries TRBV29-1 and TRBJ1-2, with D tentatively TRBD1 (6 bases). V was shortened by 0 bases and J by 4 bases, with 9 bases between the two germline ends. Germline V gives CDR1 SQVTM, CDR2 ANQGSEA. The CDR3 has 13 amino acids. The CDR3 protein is CSVEEGAGYGYTF. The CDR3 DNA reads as TGCAGCGTTGAAGAGGGGGCAGGCTATGGCTACACCTTC. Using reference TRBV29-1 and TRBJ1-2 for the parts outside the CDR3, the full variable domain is SAVISQKPSRDICQRGTSLTIQCQVDSQVTMMFWYRQQPGQSLTLIATANQGSEATYESGFVIDKFPISRPNLTFSTLTVSNMSPEDSSIYLCSVEEGAGYGYTFGSGTRLTVV.

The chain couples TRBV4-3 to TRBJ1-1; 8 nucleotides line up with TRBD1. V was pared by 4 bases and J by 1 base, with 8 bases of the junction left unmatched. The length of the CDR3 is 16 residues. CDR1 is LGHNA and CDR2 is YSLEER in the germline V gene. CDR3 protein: CASSRGQGVSNTEAFF. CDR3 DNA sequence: TGCGCCAGCAGCCGTGGACAGGGTGTTTCGAACACTGAAGCTTTCTTT.

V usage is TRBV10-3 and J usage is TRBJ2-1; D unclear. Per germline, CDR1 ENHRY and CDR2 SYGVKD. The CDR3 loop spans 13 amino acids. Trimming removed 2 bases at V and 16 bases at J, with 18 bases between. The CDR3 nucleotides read TGTGCCATCAGTGAGCTGAGTAATGGGGAAGTTTTCTTC. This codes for CAISELSNGEVFF.

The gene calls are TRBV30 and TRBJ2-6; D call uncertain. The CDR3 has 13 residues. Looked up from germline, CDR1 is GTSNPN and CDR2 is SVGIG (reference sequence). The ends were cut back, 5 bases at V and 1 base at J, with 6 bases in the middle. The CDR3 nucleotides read TGTGCCTGGTCCCGTTCTGGGGCCAACGTCCTGACTTTC. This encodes CAWSRSGANVLTF.

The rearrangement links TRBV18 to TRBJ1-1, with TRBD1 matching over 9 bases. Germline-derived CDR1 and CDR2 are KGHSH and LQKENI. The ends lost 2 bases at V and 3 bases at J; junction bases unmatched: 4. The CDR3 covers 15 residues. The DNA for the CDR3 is TGTGCCAGCTCACCAACGGACAGGGGTGACACTGAAGCTTTCTTT. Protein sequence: CASSPTDRGDTEAFF.

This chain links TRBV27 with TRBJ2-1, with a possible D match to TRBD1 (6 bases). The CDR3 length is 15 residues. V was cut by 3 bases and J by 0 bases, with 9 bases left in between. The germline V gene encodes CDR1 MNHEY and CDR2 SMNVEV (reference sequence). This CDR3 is CASSLGTNSYNEQFF. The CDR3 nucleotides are TGTGCCAGCAGTTTGGGGACAAACTCCTACAATGAGCAGTTCTTC.

In DNA, the CDR3 is TGTGCCAGCAGTACACTAAGGGGACGGGAGACCCAGTACTTC. It specifies CASSTLRGRETQYF. The rearrangement joins TRBV25-1 to TRBJ2-5; either TRBD1 or TRBD2 may supply D (5 bases each). Trimming pared 5 bases from V and 5 bases from J, leaving 15 bases between. The CDR3 has 14 amino acids. Germline V gives CDR1 MGHDK, CDR2 SYGVNS.

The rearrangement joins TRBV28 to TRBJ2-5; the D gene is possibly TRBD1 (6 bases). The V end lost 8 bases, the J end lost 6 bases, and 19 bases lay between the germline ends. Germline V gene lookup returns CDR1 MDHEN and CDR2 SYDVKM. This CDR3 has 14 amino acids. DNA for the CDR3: TGTGCCAGCGAAGTTGGGGGCCCGGCGAAGACCCAGTACTTC. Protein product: CASEVGGPAKTQYF.

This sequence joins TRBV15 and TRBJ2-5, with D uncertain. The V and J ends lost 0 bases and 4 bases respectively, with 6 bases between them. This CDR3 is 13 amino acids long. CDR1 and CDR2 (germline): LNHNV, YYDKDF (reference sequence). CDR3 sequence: CATSREPIETQYF. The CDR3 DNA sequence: TGTGCCACCAGCAGAGAACCAATAGAGACCCAGTACTTC. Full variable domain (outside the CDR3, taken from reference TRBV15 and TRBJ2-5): DAMVIQNPRYQVTQFGKPVTLSCSQTLNHNVMYWYQQKSSQAPKLLFHYYDKDFNNEADTPDNFQSRRPNTSFCFLDIRSPGLGDTAMYLCATSREPIETQYFGPGTRLLVL.

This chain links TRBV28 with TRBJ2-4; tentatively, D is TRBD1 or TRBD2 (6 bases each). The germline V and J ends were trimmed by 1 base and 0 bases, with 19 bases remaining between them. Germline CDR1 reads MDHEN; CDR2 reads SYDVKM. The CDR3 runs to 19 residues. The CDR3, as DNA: TGTGCCAGCAGTTTATCGGTGGGGGGCCAAAACATAGCCAAAAACATTCAGTACTTC. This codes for CASSLSVGGQNIAKNIQYF.

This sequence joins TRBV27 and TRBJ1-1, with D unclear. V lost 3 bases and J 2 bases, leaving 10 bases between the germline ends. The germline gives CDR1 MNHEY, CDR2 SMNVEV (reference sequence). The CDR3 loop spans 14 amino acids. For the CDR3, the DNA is TGTGCCAGCAGTTTGAGACATCCCAACACTGAAGCTTTCTTT. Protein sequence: CASSLRHPNTEAFF.

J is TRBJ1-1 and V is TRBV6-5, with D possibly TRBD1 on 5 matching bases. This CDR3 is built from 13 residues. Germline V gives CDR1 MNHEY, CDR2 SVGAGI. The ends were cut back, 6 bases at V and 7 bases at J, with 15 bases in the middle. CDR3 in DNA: TGTGCCAGCAGAAAACTACAGGATATTGAAGCTTTCTTT. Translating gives CASRKLQDIEAFF.

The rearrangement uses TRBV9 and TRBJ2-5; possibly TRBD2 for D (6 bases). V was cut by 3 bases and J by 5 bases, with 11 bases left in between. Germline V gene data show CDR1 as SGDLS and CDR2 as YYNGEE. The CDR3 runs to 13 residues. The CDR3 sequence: CASSGDLGETQYF. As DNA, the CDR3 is TGTGCCAGCAGCGGGGACTTGGGGGAGACCCAGTACTTC.

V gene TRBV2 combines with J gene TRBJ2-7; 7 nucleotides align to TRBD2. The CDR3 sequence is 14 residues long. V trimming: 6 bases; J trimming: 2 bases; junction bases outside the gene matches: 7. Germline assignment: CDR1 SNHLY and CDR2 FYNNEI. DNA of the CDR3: TGTGCCAGCAGGAACGACGGGACTACCTACGAGCAGTACTTC. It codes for CASRNDGTTYEQYF.

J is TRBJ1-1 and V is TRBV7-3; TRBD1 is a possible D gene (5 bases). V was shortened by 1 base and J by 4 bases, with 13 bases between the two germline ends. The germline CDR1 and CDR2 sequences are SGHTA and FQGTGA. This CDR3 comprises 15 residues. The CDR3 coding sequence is TGTGCCAGCAGCTTAAATTTCCGGGGGACCACTGAAGCTTTCTTT. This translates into CASSLNFRGTTEAFF.

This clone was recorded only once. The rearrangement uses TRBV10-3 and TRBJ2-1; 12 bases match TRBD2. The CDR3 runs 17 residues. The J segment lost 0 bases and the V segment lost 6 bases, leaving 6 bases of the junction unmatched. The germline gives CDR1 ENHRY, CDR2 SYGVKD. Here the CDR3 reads CAIRDRGLAGSYNEQFF. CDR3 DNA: TGTGCCATCAGGGACAGGGGACTAGCGGGCTCCTACAATGAGCAGTTCTTC.

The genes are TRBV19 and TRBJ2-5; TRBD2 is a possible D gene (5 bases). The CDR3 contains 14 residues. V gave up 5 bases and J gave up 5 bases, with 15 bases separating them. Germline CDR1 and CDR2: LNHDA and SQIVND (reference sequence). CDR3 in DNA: TGTGCCAGTAGTCGAGGGTCTAGCATGGAGACCCAGTACTTC. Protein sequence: CASSRGSSMETQYF. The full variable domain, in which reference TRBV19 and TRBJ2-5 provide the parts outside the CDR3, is DGGITQSPKYLFRKEGQNVTLSCEQNLNHDAMYWYRQDPGQGLRLIYYSQIVNDFQKGDIAEGYSVSREKKESFPLTVTSAQKNPTAFYLCASSRGSSMETQYFGPGTRLLVL.

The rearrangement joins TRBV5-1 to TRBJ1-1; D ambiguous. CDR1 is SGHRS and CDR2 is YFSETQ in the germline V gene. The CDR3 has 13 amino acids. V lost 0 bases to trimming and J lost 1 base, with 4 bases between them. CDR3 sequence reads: CASSLAANTEAFF. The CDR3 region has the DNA TGCGCCAGCAGCTTGGCCGCGAACACTGAAGCTTTCTTT.

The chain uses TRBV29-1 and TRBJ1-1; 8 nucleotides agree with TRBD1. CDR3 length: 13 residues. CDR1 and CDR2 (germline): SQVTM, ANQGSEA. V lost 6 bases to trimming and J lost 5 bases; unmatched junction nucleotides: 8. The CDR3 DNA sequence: TGCAGCGTGACCCGGACAGGGCCAACTGAAGCTTTCTTT. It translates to CSVTRTGPTEAFF.

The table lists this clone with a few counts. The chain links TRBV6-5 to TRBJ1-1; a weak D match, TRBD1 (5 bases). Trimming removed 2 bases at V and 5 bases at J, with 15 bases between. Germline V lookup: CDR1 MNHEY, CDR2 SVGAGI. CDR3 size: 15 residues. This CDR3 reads CASSYRGPLGTEAFF. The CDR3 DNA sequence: TGTGCCAGCAGTTACCGGGGACCCTTGGGGACTGAAGCTTTCTTT.